A selection of T cell receptor beta chains follows, all from one sample in a study of T cell changes during pregnancy in multiple sclerosis. Using immunoSEQ multiplex PCR, the repertoire was profiled, and TCRdb retains in-frame clones only, with some absent. Here the sample spans 45,000 to 55,000 clones, approximately 94% being singletons. Sequenced here: CD8+ T cells from peripheral blood mononuclear cells, sampled before pregnancy. These receptor sequences come from a female donor with multiple sclerosis, enrolled in a pregnancy study. The CDR3 runs from the conserved cysteine through the conserved F or W. The D gene is left open where the match is weak. Expanded clones get a size class; other rows say once, few or many, or leave the size out.

J gene | D gene | V gene | clone size | CDR3 DNA | CDR3 protein
TRBJ2-7 | TRBD1 | TRBV19 | - | TGTGCCAGTAGCATTGGACAGGGCCTCTCCTACGAGCAGTACTTC | CASSIGQGLSYEQYF
TRBJ2-7 | - | TRBV5-4 | - | TGTGCCAGCAGCTTGAGGACAATCCCCTACGAGCAGTACTTC | CASSLRTIPYEQYF
TRBJ1-1 | - | TRBV30 | - | TGTGCCTGGAAGCAGGGTTGGACTGAAGCTTTCTTT | CAWKQGWTEAFF
TRBJ2-1 | - | TRBV27 | - | TGTGCCAGCAGTTTCCCCAACAATGAGCAGTTCTTC | CASSFPNNEQFF
TRBJ2-6 | - | TRBV7-9 | - | TGTGCCAGCAGCTCCGGTCAGGGTTCTGGGGCCAACGTCCTGACTTTC | CASSSGQGSGANVLTF
TRBJ2-3 | TRBD1 | TRBV7-9 | - | TGTGCCAGCAGCCCCCGACAGGGGAGCACAGATACGCAGTATTTT | CASSPRQGSTDTQYF
TRBJ2-7 | - | TRBV6-1 | - | TGTGCCAGCAGTGCAGGGGACACCTACGAGCAGTACTTC | CASSAGDTYEQYF
TRBJ2-5 | - | TRBV5-1 | - | TGCGCCAGCAGCTTGGGTTTACGCGGATTCCAAGAGACCCAGTACTTC | CASSLGLRGFQETQYF
TRBJ2-7 | TRBD2 | TRBV7-7 | - | TGTGCCAGCAGCTTAGGACGGGGGGGTGACTACGAGCAGTACTTC | CASSLGRGGDYEQYF
TRBJ2-7 | - | TRBV11-2 | - | TGTGCCAGCAGCCTAAGCGGGCTGTCCTACGAGCAGTACTTC | CASSLSGLSYEQYF
TRBJ2-7 | - | TRBV2 | - | TGTGCCAGCAGGTCTAGCAACTACGAGCAGTACTTC | CASRSSNYEQYF
TRBJ1-4 | TRBD1 | TRBV4-1 | - | TGCGCCAGCAGCCAAGAACAGGGGGCGACTAATGAAAAACTGTTTTTT | CASSQEQGATNEKLFF
TRBJ1-5 | - | TRBV7-2 | - | TGTGCCAGCAGTGGGGGGGAGTTTCAGCCCCAGCATTTT | CASSGGEFQPQHF
TRBJ1-2 | TRBD1 | TRBV19 | - | TGTGCCAGTAGTTGGGACAGGGACTATGGCTACACCTTC | CASSWDRDYGYTF
TRBJ1-1 | - | TRBV4-2 | - | TGTGCCAGCAGCCAAGAGGCTAAAGGGGCCGGCACTGAAGCTTTCTTT | CASSQEAKGAGTEAFF
TRBJ2-7 | TRBD1 | TRBV6-5 | - | TGTGCCAGCAGCCAGGCGGGACAGGAATACGAGCAGTACTTC | CASSQAGQEYEQYF
TRBJ1-1 | TRBD1 | TRBV19 | once | TGTGCCAGGAAGACAGGGGAAGCTTTCTTT | CARKTGEAFF
TRBJ2-1 | TRBD1 | TRBV7-6 | - | TGTGCCAGCAGCGTCGGACAGGGGGAATATGAGCAGTTCTTC | CASSVGQGEYEQFF
TRBJ1-1 | - | TRBV30 | - | TGTGCCTGGTATAACACTGAAGCTTTCTTT | CAWYNTEAFF
TRBJ1-4 | TRBD1 | TRBV27 | - | TGTGCCAGCAGTTACGGACAGGGAAGGGAAAAACTGTTTTTT | CASSYGQGREKLFF
TRBJ1-4 | - | TRBV19 | - | TGTGCCAGTACCCCAGAGGGAGCCCCGGACTATAATGAAAAACTGTTTTTT | CASTPEGAPDYNEKLFF
TRBJ2-7 | TRBD1 | TRBV11-2 | once | TGTGCCAGCAGCTTAGATGATGCCGGGTGGGACAGGGAGTTC | CASSLDDAGWDREF
TRBJ2-7 | - | TRBV27 | once | TGTGCCAGCAGTTTGAGCAGGGGCTCATACGAGCAGTACTTC | CASSLSRGSYEQYF
TRBJ2-7 | TRBD1 | TRBV27 | - | TGTGCCAGCGGCTGGGACAGGGGGCTCAGCGAGCAGTACTTC | CASGWDRGLSEQYF
TRBJ2-3 | TRBD2 | TRBV6-5 | - | TGTGCCAGCAGCCCCCGGACTAGCAGCACAGATACGCAGTATTTT | CASSPRTSSTDTQYF
TRBJ2-7 | - | TRBV4-1 | - | TGCGCCAGCAGCCTACAGGGTACCCCCTACGAGCAGTACTTC | CASSLQGTPYEQYF
TRBJ2-7 | - | TRBV4-1 | - | TGCGCCAGCAGCCAAGATTTTCGAGGGTTGGGCTACGAGCAGTACTTC | CASSQDFRGLGYEQYF
TRBJ2-7 | - | TRBV7-2 | - | TGTGCCAGCAGCTCCCTCCACGAGGAAATCTACGAGCAGTACTTC | CASSSLHEEIYEQYF
TRBJ2-7 | TRBD1 | TRBV11-2 | - | TGTGCCAGCAGCGAAGGACAGGGTTTCTACGAGCAGTACTTC | CASSEGQGFYEQYF
TRBJ2-7 | TRBD1 | TRBV19 | - | TGTGCCAGTAGTTTCGGACAGGGGGGCTACGAGCAGTACTTC | CASSFGQGGYEQYF
TRBJ2-2 | TRBD1 | TRBV7-9 | - | TGTGCCAGCCCGGGACAGCCAAACACCGGGGAGCTGTTTTTT | CASPGQPNTGELFF
TRBJ2-1 | TRBD2 | TRBV11-2 | - | TGTGCCAGCAGCTTAGTTTGGCCTAGCGGGAGGGTATACAATGAGCAGTTCTTC | CASSLVWPSGRVYNEQFF
TRBJ2-7 | - | TRBV5-1 | - | TGCGCCAGCAGCTCTTTCGGCGAGCAGTACTTC | CASSSFGEQYF
TRBJ2-7 | TRBD1 | TRBV10-3 | - | TGTGCCATCAGTATGGGACAGGGCGACCTCGGCGAGCAGTACTTC | CAISMGQGDLGEQYF
TRBJ2-1 | TRBD1 | TRBV28 | - | TGTGCCAGCAGTCTGAACAGACAGGGGGCTGGTGAGCAGTTCTTC | CASSLNRQGAGEQFF
TRBJ1-2 | TRBD1 | TRBV4-2 | - | TGTGCCAGCAGCCAATTCACAGGGGACGTGGGCTATGGCTACACCTTC | CASSQFTGDVGYGYTF
TRBJ2-7 | TRBD1 | TRBV28 | few | TGTGCCAGCAGCCTAACTCCCCGGGACAGCCTTCGCCCCTCCTCCTACGAGCAGTACTTC | CASSLTPRDSLRPSSYEQYF
TRBJ1-2 | TRBD1 | TRBV13 | - | TGTGCCAGCAGCTGGGGACAGGCAAGGGGCTACACCTTC | CASSWGQARGYTF
TRBJ1-2 | - | TRBV7-9 | - | TGTGCCAGCAGCTTCGTCGGACAGTTCGTTGCGGAGAATGGCTACACCTTC | CASSFVGQFVAENGYTF
TRBJ2-5 | TRBD2 | TRBV5-1 | - | TGCGCCAGCAGTTTTACCCTAGCGGCTCAAGAGACCCAGTACTTC | CASSFTLAAQETQYF
TRBJ2-5 | - | TRBV11-2 | - | TGTGCCAGCAGCCAGCTCAATCTCAGGGTAGAGACCCAGTACTTC | CASSQLNLRVETQYF
TRBJ2-5 | - | TRBV6-1 | - | TGTGCCAGCAGTGGGGTGGCTAGCCCTTCTAAGTTCGAGACCCAGTACTTC | CASSGVASPSKFETQYF